The TCR beta chain under discussion was sequenced for a study of chemoradiotherapy in HPV16-positive cancers. General study points: For HPV16-positive patients, expanding HPV-responsive T cells associated with longer recurrence-free survival.

Clones were sequenced by immunoSEQ multiplex PCR, and TCRdb holds only the in-frame ones, with some missing. The sample includes 25,000 to 40,000 clones, about nine tenths of them seen just once. The CDR3 length is 16 residues. Trimming left V 0 bases short and J 4 bases short, with 15 bases between. Germline CDR1 and CDR2: SGHTA and FQGNSA. As regards this clone: Its antigen is still unknown.

Specimen: blood, collected from a patient who underwent chemoradiotherapy. This TCR was recovered from a human donor with HPV-associated anogenital cancer. This chain connects TRBV7-2 to TRBJ1-1; TRBD1 is a possible D gene (5 bases). The CDR3 loop is CASSLASRGVGTEAFF. The DNA for the CDR3 is TGTGCCAGCAGCTTAGCCTCGAGGGGCGTCGGCACTGAAGCTTTCTTT.